The rows below give T cell receptor beta chains drawn from one sample of a study of CD8+ T cells in alopecia areata. Some clones are missing from TCRdb's copy, which holds only in-frame ones; the method was immunoSEQ multiplex PCR. The sample holds approximately 220,000 clones; roughly two fifths are singletons and the top ten take more than 0.4%. The sample consisted of CD4+ T cells sorted from blood, taken between weeks 30 and 35, from a patient treated with tofacitinib. Source of these receptors: a human donor with alopecia areata. The CDR3 runs from the conserved cysteine through the conserved F or W. Fields, in order: V gene, J gene, D gene, clone size, CDR3 DNA, CDR3 protein. The D gene is left open where the match is weak. Clone size is stated in some rows and not others, as once, few, many or a class when expanded.

TRBV28	TRBJ1-2	TRBD1	NA	TGTGCCAGCAGTTGGGGACAGAACTATGGCTACACCTTC	CASSWGQNYGYTF
TRBV29-1	TRBJ2-7	NA	NA	TGCAGCGTTGTCGGGCTATCTACCTACGAGCAGTACTTC	CSVVGLSTYEQYF
TRBV6-5	TRBJ2-1	TRBD2	NA	TGTGCCAGCAGTTACCGAGGGACTAGCGGAAATGAGCAGTTCTTC	CASSYRGTSGNEQFF
TRBV5-1	TRBJ2-1	TRBD2	many	TGCGCCAGCAGCTTGGGCGGGAGTGTGGGCAATGAGCAGTTCTTC	CASSLGGSVGNEQFF
TRBV5-1	TRBJ2-1	NA	few	TGCGCCAGCAGCTTGGAACACCAGGGTACGGATGAGCAGTTCTTC	CASSLEHQGTDEQFF
TRBV6-5	TRBJ2-2	NA	few	TGTGCCAGCAGTGCCCTCCAACAGGGCACCGGGGAGCTGTTTTTT	CASSALQQGTGELFF
TRBV6-6	TRBJ2-7	NA	few	TGTGCCAGCAGTTACGCAGGGGATGAGCAGTACTTC	CASSYAGDEQYF
TRBV4-1	TRBJ2-7	NA	few	TGCGCCAGCAGCCAAATGTGGGGACTCGGTAAAATGAGCTCCTACGAGCAGTACTTC	CASSQMWGLGKMSSYEQYF
TRBV5-1	TRBJ1-1	NA	NA	TGCGCCAGCAGCTTGGGATCAGGGATGACTGAAGCTTTCTTT	CASSLGSGMTEAFF
TRBV6-6	TRBJ2-3	TRBD2	NA	TGTGCCAGCAGCCGGACTAGCGGGGGGGATACGCAGTATTTT	CASSRTSGGDTQYF
TRBV29-1	TRBJ1-2	NA	NA	TGCAGCGTCGAGATCCGAGGAGGGGAAGCCTATGGCTACACCTTC	CSVEIRGGEAYGYTF
TRBV7-3	TRBJ2-6	NA	few	TGTGCCAGCAGCCCCCAGGGGACCCTAATCTCTGGGGCCAACGTCCTGACTTTC	CASSPQGTLISGANVLTF
TRBV2	TRBJ1-1	NA	NA	TGTGCCAGCAGTGAATGGGGGTCGGACACTGAAGCTTTCTTT	CASSEWGSDTEAFF
TRBV30	TRBJ1-1	TRBD1	NA	TGTGCCTGGAGTATCACAGGGGGCAGCACTGAAGCTTTCTTT	CAWSITGGSTEAFF
TRBV9	TRBJ2-2	NA	few	TGTGCCAGCAGCGGATCAGTTGACGGGGAGCTGTTTTTT	CASSGSVDGELFF
TRBV14	TRBJ2-4	NA	many	TGTGCCAGCAGCCACTCCACGCTGCAAAACATTCAGTACTTC	CASSHSTLQNIQYF
TRBV25-1	TRBJ1-2	TRBD1	NA	TGTGCCAGCAGTGAATTGGGCAGGGGGGCGACAAACTATGGCTACACCTTC	CASSELGRGATNYGYTF
TRBV27	TRBJ2-1	NA	few	TGTGCCAGCAGTCCGCAATCCAGGCCCTCCGAGCAGTTCTTC	CASSPQSRPSEQFF
TRBV30	TRBJ2-6	NA	few	TGTGCCTACCGGGGGGCATCTGGGGCCAACGTCCTGACTTTC	CAYRGASGANVLTF
TRBV27	TRBJ2-1	TRBD2	NA	TGTGCCAGCAGTTTATATCCCCGGCTAGCGGGAGAGGATGAGCAGTTCTTC	CASSLYPRLAGEDEQFF
TRBV6-1	TRBJ1-1	TRBD1	few	TGTGCCAGCTCGGGGACCGGGACAGGGAACACTGAAGCTTTCTTT	CASSGTGTGNTEAFF
TRBV7-9	TRBJ2-1	NA	NA	TGTGCCAGCAGCTTAGCGGATGGGGGGATCAATGAGCAGTTCTTC	CASSLADGGINEQFF
TRBV19	TRBJ1-1	NA	few	TGTGCCAGTACCTCCTTGGGGGGTTTTCAGGGGAACACTGAAGCTTTCTTT	CASTSLGGFQGNTEAFF